This T cell receptor (beta chain) is from a study of cytomegalovirus exposure and HLA in healthy donors. Study conclusions and caveats: Some public TCRs appeared in many individuals, while most sequences were rare. The authors enumerated 164 TCR beta chains as linked to cytomegalovirus.

With 8 bases removed from V and 0 bases from J, the gap between germline ends came to 14 bases. CDR1 and CDR2 from the germline V gene are LNHDA and SQIVND (reference sequence). CDR3 length: 15 residues. These donors were members of the approximately 120-subject validation cohort, a group separate from the approximately 680-subject first cohort. Repertoires were generated with immunoSEQ multiplex PCR, while TCRdb's copy carries only in-frame clones and drops some. The table shows roughly 330,000 clones, with around 90% occurring only once. As to this clone: Its target is not known.

The TCR originated in a woman younger than 45 in good health and CMV-seropositive. Sequencing used PBMCs. The V call is TRBV19, the J call TRBJ1-5; a weak D match, TRBD1 (5 bases). CDR3 nucleotides: TGTGCCAGTGTTCTGGGGCAGTATAGCAATCAGCCCCAGCATTTT. This gives the protein CASVLGQYSNQPQHF.